This T cell receptor (beta chain) emerged from a study of blood T cell repertoires in COVID-19 (dated by TCRdb to 2019 to 2021). Describing the broader study: Collaborator samples came from the United States, Italy and Spain and covered acute and convalescent phases of COVID-19. HLA class I and class II types, where available, came from metadata supplied by the sample provider rather than from assay-based typing. Deeply sampled blood TCRbeta repertoires from subjects exposed to, actively infected with, or recovered from COVID-19 were included in the dataset. A freely available public database, intended as a resource for researchers studying the immune response to SARS-CoV-2, is where the repertoires were released. The material from the prospective study consisted of cDNA or gDNA derived from T cells, B-cell-depleted T cells, or PBMCs. Nearly every sample came with metadata listing a de-identified subject ID, COVID-19 status, age in years and sex. The samples were drawn from the first 160 participants of the ongoing ImmuneRACE study and from over a thousand subjects provided by 6 global collaborators.

About this clone: Its antigen remains unidentified. Base qualities are not provided; no much larger clone lies one nucleotide away.

TCRbeta CDR3 regions were amplified from genomic DNA by means of the immunoSEQ Assay, a bias-controlled multiplex PCR. The authors' pipeline ran thus. The number of nucleated cells in each sample was estimated by amplification of reference gene primers within the assay. To quantify the absolute abundance of each unique TCRbeta CDR3 rearrangement, sequence reads were collapsed and filtered. For each sample, productive Simpson clonality was calculated as the square root of Simpson's diversity index over productive rearrangements. This immuneACCESS table, as held by TCRdb, lists in-frame sequences with V and J called but not all clones. Of the missing ones, under half trace to an unresolved V gene in checked studies; the others have no known cause. V and J calls plus clone size are reproduced from that table; the DNA served to infer D and trimming. The sample table lists 35,000 to 50,000 clones, about 90% of them with a count of one. The biggest ten clones account for roughly 1.3% of the sample.

Whole blood was collected in K2EDTA tubes by collaborating institutions according to the institutions' own protocols. For TCRbeta analysis, collaborators shipped samples in one of three forms: frozen whole blood, isolated PBMCs, or DNA extracted from either of those sample types. What the authors observed across the whole study: How much clinical and demographic metadata was included differed by source and by participant, and the metadata was provided uncurated.

V gives up 2 bases and J gives up 1 base, and the segment between their germline ends measures 11 bases. Sequences MNHNS (CDR1) and SASEGT (CDR2) are obtained from the germline V gene. The cysteine opens and the phenylalanine closes a CDR3 of 15 amino acids. Of all the DNA, just the CDR3 is kept, 45 bases in frame from base 1. This receptor was taken from a woman between 40 and 55 years old with acute or convalescent COVID-19. The sequence links TRBV6-1 to TRBJ1-1; the D gene is not confidently resolved. Sequencing was performed on peripheral blood. The DNA is TGTGCCAGCAGTGAATCCGAGACAAGGAACACTGAAGCTTTCTTT. This yields the protein CASSESETRNTEAFF.